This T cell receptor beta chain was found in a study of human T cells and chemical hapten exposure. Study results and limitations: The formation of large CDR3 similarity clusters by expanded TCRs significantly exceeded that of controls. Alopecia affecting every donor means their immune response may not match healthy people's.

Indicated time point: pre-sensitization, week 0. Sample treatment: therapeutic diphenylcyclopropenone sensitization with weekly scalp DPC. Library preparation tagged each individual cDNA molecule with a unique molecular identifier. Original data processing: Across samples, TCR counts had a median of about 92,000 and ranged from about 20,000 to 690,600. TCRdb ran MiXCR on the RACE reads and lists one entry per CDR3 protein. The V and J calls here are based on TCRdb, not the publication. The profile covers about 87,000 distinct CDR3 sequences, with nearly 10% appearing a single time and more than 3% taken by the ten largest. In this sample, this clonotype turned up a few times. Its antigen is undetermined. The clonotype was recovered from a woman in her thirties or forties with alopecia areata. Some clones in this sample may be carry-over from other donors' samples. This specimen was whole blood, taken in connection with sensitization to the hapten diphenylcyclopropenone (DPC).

The CDR3, as DNA: TGTGCCAGCAAGGGGGGGGACAGCATTAACACTGAAGCTTTCTTT. Translating gives CASKGGDSINTEAFF. The chain joins TRBV6-1 to TRBJ1-1, with TRBD1 matching 7 bases. Germline values: CDR1 MNHNS, CDR2 SASEGT. V dropped 7 bases and J dropped 2; count of bases not matched to a gene: 10. The length of the CDR3 is 15 residues.